This T cell receptor (beta chain) was sequenced in a study of cytomegalovirus exposure and HLA in healthy donors. The overall study: Among the approximately 370 donors who were genotyped, approximately 76% fell in the genetic ancestry cluster that is associated with self-reported Caucasian donors.

Vbeta (60) and Jbeta (13) primers were used in the PCR. Libraries were prepared by immunoSEQ multiplex PCR; TCRdb keeps only in-frame clonotypes and omits some of them. This table holds about 270,000 clones, around 66% found once. Notes on the study in general: Researchers reported from a later analysis that most CMV-associated TCR beta chains appeared HLA-restricted.

Germline assignment: CDR1 GTSNPN and CDR2 SVGIG (reference sequence). V was trimmed by 6 bases and J by 4 bases, leaving 12 bases between them. The CDR3 has 12 amino acids. Donors had nominal health at sampling but likely had unrecorded immune exposures. As regards this clone: What it recognizes is unknown.

The specimen sequenced was PBMCs. The chain joins TRBV30 to TRBJ1-1, with D maybe TRBD1 (5 bases). The origin of this receptor is a female donor in good health and CMV-seronegative. The CDR3 sequence: CACAGMGTEAFF. The CDR3 DNA reads TGTGCCTGCGCAGGGATGGGCACTGAAGCTTTCTTT.